The rows below give T cell receptor beta chains drawn from one sample of a study of beta chain features in type 1 diabetes. Sequencing used immunoSEQ multiplex PCR; TCRdb keeps in-frame clones, though not all of them. The sample has roughly 150,000 clones, around 10% seen once. The source material was central memory CD4+ T cells from blood. The receptors shown here come from a man aged 30 to 39 with type 1 diabetes. Each CDR3 is given with its conserved first and last residue. For some rows the clone size is stated as once, few or many, or as a class when expanded; others skip it.

clone size,V gene,CDR3 protein
few,TRBV5-1,CASSLEARGADGYTF
few,TRBV18,CASSPTGTGVSREKLFF
.,TRBV18,CASSPRGGTSGSYEQYF
few,TRBV7-2,CASGLDIPETQYF
.,TRBV7-3,CASSLNHRGMGTEAFF
.,TRBV9,CASSAHGQNTEAFF
.,TRBV28,CASSYGQPQHF
.,TRBV6-1,CATMSGAYSNQPQHF
once,TRBV28,CASCGETATQETQYF
.,TRBV15,CATSRDYPIGSWAGELFF
once,TRBV28,CASSPRVGGTYEQYF
few,TRBV5-6,CASSLEVGSQFNEQFF
.,TRBV11-3,CASSSGTGKGVTEAFF
.,TRBV5-4,CASSLARDRAYNEQFF
few,TRBV9,CASSIRRKETQYF
many,TRBV28,CASSYPGLGVHTQYF
.,TRBV10-3,CAIRSGVDYNEQFF
.,TRBV4-1,CASSQANLGLGLIEQFF
.,TRBV30,CAWDGGTRMNTGELFF
.,TRBV15,CATSRGTSGNNEQFF
few,TRBV7-2,CASSLAMGSMTSNQPQHF
few,TRBV11-2,CASSRAGVSDTQYF
.,TRBV7-2,CASSLAGGDETQYF
few,TRBV28,CASSSTGYTGELFF
.,TRBV7-8,CASSLRTSGSYEQYF
few,TRBV30,CAWFKPGQGNNEQFF
.,TRBV2,CASRSGSGRGDTQYF
few,TRBV9,CASSVGIEETQYF
.,TRBV29-1,CSVAMGQGTELFF
.,TRBV19,CASSARLATGTGELFF
.,TRBV19,CASSILRGTLNTEAFF
.,TRBV5-1,CASSLSIASPFSTDTQYF
.,TRBV28,CASEQRHGYTF
.,TRBV7-2,CASSLRPFGVWDTEAFF
.,TRBV9,CASSVEGTDFYNEQFF
.,TRBV28,CASNKPGLARYEQYF
.,TRBV28,CASSRSLIYGYTF
.,TRBV19,CASSIPPLRNEQFF
.,TRBV6-5,CASSYVAGEPGELFF
few,TRBV28,CASSLALQETQYF
few,TRBV7-8,CASSSPDRAYEQYF
.,TRBV29-1,CSVVEKTVYNEQFF
few,TRBV5-1,CASSLIADTQYF
.,TRBV15,CATSRDTGGRSYEQYF
.,TRBV28,CASSSQGAPQGGEQFF
few,TRBV18,CASSLGQGTSDTQYF
.,TRBV28,CASSPSPRSGRNRYNEQFF
.,TRBV11-2,CASSLNSFSGANVLTF
.,TRBV6-5,CASSPLETGGYGYTF
few,TRBV7-7,CASSPSSGRYNEQFF
few,TRBV11-2,CASSSSGGGQETQYF
few,TRBV19,CASSIPGGELFF
few,TRBV5-1,CASRLTYTGGTEAFF
few,TRBV15,CATSRDEGGFEQYF
.,TRBV4-3,CASSSGYSGNTIYF
.,TRBV10-3,CATRDRDTEAFF
few,TRBV7-3,CASGNGGLPEAFF